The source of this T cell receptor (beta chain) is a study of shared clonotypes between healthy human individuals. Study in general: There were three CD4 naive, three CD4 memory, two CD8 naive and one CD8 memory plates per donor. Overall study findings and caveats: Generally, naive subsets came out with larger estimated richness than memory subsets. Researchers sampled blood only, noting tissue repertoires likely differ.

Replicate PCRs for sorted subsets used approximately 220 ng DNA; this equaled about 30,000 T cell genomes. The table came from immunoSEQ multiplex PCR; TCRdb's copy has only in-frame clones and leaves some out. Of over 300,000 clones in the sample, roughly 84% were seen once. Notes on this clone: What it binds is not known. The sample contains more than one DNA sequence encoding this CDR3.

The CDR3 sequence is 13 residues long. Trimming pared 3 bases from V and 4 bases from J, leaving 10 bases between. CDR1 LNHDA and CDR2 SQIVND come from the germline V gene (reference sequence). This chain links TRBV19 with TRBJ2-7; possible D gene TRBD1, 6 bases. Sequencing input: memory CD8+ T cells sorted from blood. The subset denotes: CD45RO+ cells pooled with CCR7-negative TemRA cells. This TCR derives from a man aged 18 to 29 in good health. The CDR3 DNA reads TGTGCCAGTAGTATTGGGGGCGCGTACGAGCAGTACTTC. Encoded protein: CASSIGGAYEQYF.